The 13 T cell receptor beta chains below were found in one sample sequenced in a study of blood T cell repertoires in COVID-19. This table comes from immunoSEQ multiplex PCR, and its TCRdb copy is limited to in-frame clones, with some not included. The sample has about 39,000 clones, about 75% seen once. The sequencing input was peripheral blood. The source is a man in his sixties or seventies with active or convalescent COVID-19.

The chain joins TRBV24-1 to TRBJ1-1; 8 positions agree with TRBD1. The germline CDR1 and CDR2 sequences are KGHDR and SFDVKD. This CDR3 contains 15 residues. Trimming took 3 bases from V and 4 from J; bases not matched to a gene: 6. In DNA form, the CDR3 reads TGTGCCACCAGTGATGGACAGGGATTTAGCACTGAAGCTTTCTTT. Its translation is CATSDGQGFSTEAFF.

The chain has TRBV9 and TRBJ2-7; 7 bases line up with TRBD2. The CDR3 is 16 amino acids. Trimming removed 0 bases from V and 4 bases from J; junction bases left unmatched: 10. Per germline, CDR1 SGDLS and CDR2 YYNGEE. Here the CDR3 reads CASSVAGRGELYEQYF. The CDR3 DNA reads TGTGCCAGCAGCGTAGCGGGTCGGGGGGAGTTATACGAGCAGTACTTC.

The chain links TRBV3-1 (or the pseudogene TRBV3-2) to TRBJ1-1, with D maybe TRBD1 (5 bases). The germline gives CDR1 LGHDT, CDR2 YNNKEL (reference sequence). There are 15 residues in the CDR3. V gave up 0 bases and J gave up 1 base, with 9 bases separating them. In nucleotides, the CDR3 is TGTGCCAGCAGCCAAGACTTGGGGGGGAACACTGAAGCTTTCTTT. It translates to CASSQDLGGNTEAFF.

In this sample, this clone turned up a few times. This chain joins TRBV5-4 and TRBJ2-7, with D unresolved. Germline V lookup: CDR1 SGHNT, CDR2 YYREEE (reference sequence). The CDR3 totals 13 residues. Trimming took off 0 bases at V and 3 bases at J, with 7 bases between the two ends. The CDR3 protein is CASSLAGNYEQYF. The CDR3 DNA reads TGTGCCAGCAGCTTGGCTGGCAACTACGAGCAGTACTTC. The full variable domain, completed using reference TRBV5-4 and TRBJ2-7, is ETGVTQSPTHLIKTRGQQVTLRCSSQSGHNTVSWYQQALGQGPQFIFQYYREEENGRGNFPPRFSGLQFPNYSSELNVNALELDDSALYLCASSLAGNYEQYFGPGTRLTVT.

The J gene is TRBJ2-3, the V gene TRBV30, with no clear D. V was pared by 5 bases and J by 4 bases, with 7 bases between. The length of the CDR3 is 11 residues. Germline loops: CDR1 GTSNPN, CDR2 SVGIG (reference sequence). CDR3 bases: TGTGCCTGGCTTAGAGCAGATACGCAGTATTTT. This gives the protein CAWLRADTQYF.

This clone was observed a single time. The chain joins TRBV6-5 to TRBJ1-2; D gene ambiguous. Germline V gene data show CDR1 as MNHEY and CDR2 as SVGAGI. The CDR3 length is 13 residues. V lost 5 bases, J lost 6 bases, and 13 bases lay in between. The CDR3 spells CASSNRGSDGYTF. The CDR3 bases are TGTGCCAGCAGTAATAGAGGGTCGGATGGCTACACCTTC.

This clone occurred a few times. This chain links TRBV28 with TRBJ1-6; possible D gene TRBD1, 5 bases. CDR1 is MDHEN and CDR2 is SYDVKM in the germline V gene. This CDR3 has 17 amino acids. The ends were cut back, 4 bases at V and 10 bases at J, with 23 bases in the middle. The CDR3 bases are TGTGCCAGCAGTTCATCCGGACATTTTAAGAGGACCTCACCCCTCCACTTT. Translated: CASSSSGHFKRTSPLHF.

The gene calls are TRBV5-1 and TRBJ1-4; 10 bases are shared with TRBD1. CDR3 length equals 15 residues. V trimming: 4 bases; J trimming: 6 bases; junction bases outside the gene matches: 6. Germline CDR1 reads SGHRS; CDR2 reads YFSETQ. CDR3 amino acids: CASSLAGTGDEKLFF. CDR3 in DNA: TGCGCCAGCAGCCTGGCCGGGACAGGGGATGAAAAACTGTTTTTT.

V gene TRBV19 combines with J gene TRBJ2-1; 10 bases align to TRBD2. Germline CDR1 LNHDA, CDR2 SQIVND (reference sequence). V was clipped by 6 bases and J by 4 bases; unmatched bases: 6. This CDR3 region has 15 residues. Here the CDR3 DNA reads TGTGCCAGTAGCCTTAGCGGGGGGCTATACAATGAGCAGTTCTTC. It is translated as CASSLSGGLYNEQFF.

The rearrangement links TRBV7-2 to TRBJ2-1; 12 nucleotides match TRBD2. The CDR3 length is 15 residues. Germline trimming cut 5 bases from V and 5 bases from J; bases unmatched to any gene: 4. The germline V gene encodes CDR1 SGHTA and CDR2 FQGNSA. CDR3 DNA sequence: TGTGCCAGCAGCCCGAGACTAGCGGGGGACAATGAGCAGTTCTTC. Translated, it gives CASSPRLAGDNEQFF.

The chain is built from TRBV5-6 and TRBJ1-2; 8 positions agree with TRBD1. The CDR3 spans 14 residues. Germline V lookup: CDR1 SGHDT, CDR2 YYEEEE. V lost 0 bases, J lost 7 bases, and 5 bases stayed unmatched. CDR3: CASSLEQGEGGYTF. The DNA for the CDR3 is TGTGCCAGCAGCTTGGAACAGGGGGAAGGTGGCTACACCTTC.

The chain recombines TRBV3-1 (or the pseudogene TRBV3-2) with TRBJ2-3, with a tentative D call TRBD2 (5 bases). The CDR3 spans 13 residues. Trimming stripped 1 base from V and 6 bases from J, with 8 bases between. Germline lookup yields CDR1 LGHDT and CDR2 YNNKEL (reference sequence). CDR3 residues: CASSQGGADTQYF. CDR3 sequence (DNA): TGTGCCAGCAGCCAAGGGGGAGCGGATACGCAGTATTTT.

This chain joins TRBV6-5 and TRBJ2-3, with D possibly TRBD1 on 5 matching bases. Trimming removed 0 bases at V and 6 bases at J, with 13 bases between. CDR3 length: 15 amino acids. Germline V gene sequence: CDR1 MNHEY, CDR2 SVGAGI. The CDR3 bases are TGTGCCAGCAGTTACTCAGGTGGGGCGACGGATACGCAGTATTTT. Its translation is CASSYSGGATDTQYF.